These T cell receptor beta chains were read from a single sample in a study of cytomegalovirus exposure and HLA in healthy donors. Profiling relied on immunoSEQ multiplex PCR, and the TCRdb table lists in-frame clones only, not all of them. In the table there are under 200,000 clones, around 84% of which are singletons. Sequencing was done on a sample of PBMCs. Source of these receptors: a man aged 45-60 years in good health and CMV-seropositive. Both conserved end residues are part of each CDR3. The order of the fields is CDR3 DNA, CDR3 protein, V gene, J gene, clone size, D gene. D genes are given only for firm matches. Clone size appears in some rows only: once, few, many, or a class for an expanded clone.

TGTGCCAGCAGCAGGGGACTAGCGGGAGTCTCTGGGGCCAACGTCCTGACTTTC	CASSRGLAGVSGANVLTF	TRBV7-3	TRBJ2-6	.	TRBD2
TGCGCCAGCAGCCAAGATCCAAAGGGGCCCACCTATGGCTACACCTTC	CASSQDPKGPTYGYTF	TRBV4-1	TRBJ1-2	.	.
TGTGCCAGCAGTATGACAGGGAGGAACAATCAGCCCCAGCATTTT	CASSMTGRNNQPQHF	TRBV5-6	TRBJ1-5	.	TRBD1
TGTTCCAGCACCGGAGGCGGGAGCTCCTACAATGAGCAGTTCTTC	CSSTGGGSSYNEQFF	TRBV7-9	TRBJ2-1	.	TRBD2
TGTGCCAGCAGCCGTTCTAACACTGAAGCTTTCTTT	CASSRSNTEAFF	TRBV5-8	TRBJ1-1	.	.
TGTGCCAGCAGCGCAGGACTCACAGATACGCAGTATTTT	CASSAGLTDTQYF	TRBV9	TRBJ2-3	few	.
TGTGCCAGCAGTTACTCGATCGGGAATCCTAATGAAAAACTGTTTTTT	CASSYSIGNPNEKLFF	TRBV6-5	TRBJ1-4	.	.
TGTGCCAGCAGTCAGGGCCTCGTATTAAATCAGCCCCAGCATTTT	CASSQGLVLNQPQHF	TRBV2	TRBJ1-5	.	.
TGTGCCAGCTCACCCTCCTTGAACACTGAAGCTTTCTTT	CASSPSLNTEAFF	TRBV18	TRBJ1-1	.	.
TGTGCCAGCACCCTGAGGGTAACAGATACGCAGTATTTT	CASTLRVTDTQYF	TRBV11-3	TRBJ2-3	.	.
TGTGCCAGCAGAACAGGGGGAAGTCAGCCCCAGCATTTT	CASRTGGSQPQHF	TRBV6-1	TRBJ1-5	.	TRBD1
TGTGCCAGCTCACCCCTGGACAGCTCCCACGAGCAGTACTTC	CASSPLDSSHEQYF	TRBV18	TRBJ2-7	.	.
TGTGCCAGCAGCTTGGCTAGGGGAAACACCGGGGAGCTGTTTTTT	CASSLARGNTGELFF	TRBV5-4	TRBJ2-2	.	.
TGTGCCAGCAGTTCACAACCGGGACAGGGGGAAAAACTGTTTTTT	CASSSQPGQGEKLFF	TRBV6-6	TRBJ1-4	.	TRBD1
TGCGCCAGCAGCCCACTGGTCGCGAGTGAAGCTTTCTTT	CASSPLVASEAFF	TRBV4-3	TRBJ1-1	few	.
TGCGCCAGCAGCTCCGACAGGGGGTCCTACAATGAGCAGTTCTTC	CASSSDRGSYNEQFF	TRBV10-1	TRBJ2-1	.	TRBD1
TGTGCCAGCAGCCCGGACAGGAACACCGGGGAGCTGTTTTTT	CASSPDRNTGELFF	TRBV7-9	TRBJ2-2	once	.
TGTGCCAGCGAGAGCTCTGGAAACACCATATATTTT	CASESSGNTIYF	TRBV11-2	TRBJ1-3	.	.
TGTGCCAGCAGTTTACAGGCCTACAATGAGCAGTTCTTC	CASSLQAYNEQFF	TRBV27	TRBJ2-1	.	.
TGTGCCAGCAGCTTGGGGCCTAACCCGGGGTTGGGCCACTTT	CASSLGPNPGLGHF	TRBV5-4	TRBJ1-1	.	.
TGTGCCAGCAGCCCCGAGGGGAGGGAGACCCAGTACTTC	CASSPEGRETQYF	TRBV7-6	TRBJ2-5	.	.
TGTGCCAGCAGTGAATCCGGGACTCCGAGGGGTACTGAAGCTTTCTTT	CASSESGTPRGTEAFF	TRBV25-1	TRBJ1-1	.	.